This TCR beta chain was observed in a study of early T cells in non-severe SARS-CoV-2 infection. The CDR3 has 15 residues. In germline, CDR1 is LNHNV, CDR2 YYDKDF (reference sequence). Trimming removed 3 bases at V and 2 bases at J, with 11 bases between. TCRdb ran MiXCR on the 5' RACE reads and lists one entry per CDR3 protein. This repertoire shows some 62,000 distinct CDR3 sequences, 7.5% to 9% found once; its top ten account for around 15%. The source is an adult who was a healthcare worker with PCR-confirmed SARS-CoV-2 infection or an uninfected control (not recorded which). The source material was whole blood, sampled at baseline. V is TRBV15 and J is TRBJ1-3, with a tentative D call TRBD1 (5 bases). CDR3 loop: CATSRRGLAGNTIYF. CDR3 in DNA: TGTGCCACCAGCAGGAGGGGACTAGCTGGAAACACCATATATTTT. Together with reference TRBV15 and TRBJ1-3, the CDR3 gives the full variable domain: DAMVIQNPRYQVTQFGKPVTLSCSQTLNHNVMYWYQQKSSQAPKLLFHYYDKDFNNEADTPDNFQSRRPNTSFCFLDIRSPGLGDTAMYLCATSRRGLAGNTIYFGEGSWLTVV.